This T cell receptor (beta chain) was identified in a study of memory CD4+ T cells and cytomegalovirus serostatus. Study at large: Healthy Belgian adult donors included roughly ten CMV-positive and some 25 CMV-negative people.

The table came from immunoSEQ multiplex PCR; TCRdb's copy has only in-frame clones and leaves some out. The table includes fewer than 50,000 clones, around 80% detected once. The sort gate was single viable CD3+CD4+CD8-CD45RO+ cells for memory CD4+ T cells. The V gene's germline CDR1 is SGDLS and CDR2 YYNGEE. The germline V and J ends were trimmed by 1 base and 1 base, with 9 bases remaining between them. The CDR3 totals 14 residues. Sequencing was carried out using memory CD4+ T cells from blood. This TCR was recovered from an adult in good health and CMV-seropositive. The rearrangement joins TRBV9 to TRBJ2-7; a weak D match, TRBD2 (5 bases). DNA for the CDR3: TGTGCCAGCAGCGTAACGGGCGGGTCCTACGAGCAGTACTTC. Protein sequence: CASSVTGGSYEQYF.